This T cell receptor beta chain originates from a study of shared clonotypes between healthy human individuals. Turning to the study itself: Donors, aged 18 to 49, were a couple of women and three men.

Per the germline V gene, CDR1 is MNHEY and CDR2 is SVGAGI. The CDR3 runs to 14 residues. Trimming took 9 bases from V and 5 from J, leaving 16 bases between them. Profiling relied on immunoSEQ multiplex PCR, and the TCRdb table lists in-frame clones only, not all of them. The sample gives approximately 470,000 clones, approximately 84% of which show up once; more than 9.5% is in the top ten. Donors were Caucasian adults residing in Nashville, Tennessee, USA. Material for sequencing was PBMCs. The sequence was collected from a middle-aged woman in good health. Some clones in this sample may be carry-over from other donors' samples. The chain is built from TRBV6-5 and TRBJ2-2, with D possibly being TRBD2 (5 bases). The CDR3 sequence is CASQGSRSTGELFF. The CDR3 nucleotides are TGTGCCAGTCAAGGGAGTAGAAGTACCGGGGAGCTGTTTTTT.